This T cell receptor beta chain was found in a study of sequential checkpoint blockade in melanoma. General study points: PD-L1 staining and CD8+ counts, not mutational load, tracked tumor T-cell clonality.

V trimming: 6 bases; J trimming: 1 base; junction bases outside the gene matches: 10. CDR3 length: 16 amino acids. In germline, CDR1 is MNHGY, CDR2 SAAAGT. On this clone: Its antigen is still unknown.

Treatment here: randomized to nivolumab then ipilimumab (arm A) or the reverse (arm B). No patient had prior DNA-damaging chemotherapy. The method was immunoSEQ multiplex PCR; TCRdb's version includes in-frame clones alone and lacks a portion of them. In the table there are around 3,000 clones, 24% of which are singletons. This material consisted of tumor tissue (inferred from file names), taken from a patient given nivolumab and ipilimumab in sequence. The rearrangement links TRBV6-8 to TRBJ2-7; 9 nucleotides agree with TRBD1. This TCR was sampled from a human donor with melanoma. CDR3 loop: CASRVNGQGNSYEQYF. Written as DNA, the CDR3 is TGTGCCAGCAGGGTTAACGGACAGGGGAATTCCTACGAGCAGTACTTC.